Listed below are T cell receptor beta chains from one sample, sequenced in a study of control samples from healthy donors and cancer patients. Profiled with immunoSEQ multiplex PCR; TCRdb holds only in-frame clones, not every one. The sample lists about 130,000 clones, roughly 86% occurring once. Sequenced sample: PBMCs. The receptors were gathered from a man aged 45 to 65 with head and neck cancer. Each CDR3 is given with its conserved first and last residue. The order of the fields is J gene, V gene, D gene, CDR3 protein, CDR3 DNA. The D gene is left open where the match is weak.

j_call: TRBJ1-6
v_call: TRBV9
d_call: -
cdr3_aa: CASSEALNSPLHF
cdr3_nt: TGTGCCAGCAGCGAGGCCCTCAATTCACCCCTCCACTTT

j_call: TRBJ1-1
v_call: TRBV5-4
d_call: -
cdr3_aa: CASSLAEAGVASAFF
cdr3_nt: TGTGCCAGCAGCTTGGCTGAGGCAGGGGTTGCGTCGGCTTTCTTT

j_call: TRBJ2-1
v_call: TRBV1
d_call: -
cdr3_aa: CTSSNSGSCLTYNEQFF
cdr3_nt: TGCACCAGCAGCAATAGCGGGAGTTGCCTTACCTACAATGAGCAGTTCTTC

j_call: TRBJ1-1
v_call: TRBV6-5
d_call: -
cdr3_aa: CASGGSGRGNTEAFF
cdr3_nt: TGTGCCAGTGGTGGTTCAGGGAGGGGGAACACTGAAGCTTTCTTT

j_call: TRBJ1-6
v_call: TRBV10-3
d_call: -
cdr3_aa: CAIRTGTPNSPLHF
cdr3_nt: TGTGCCATCAGGACCGGGACCCCAAATTCACCCCTCCACTTT

j_call: TRBJ1-1
v_call: TRBV10-1
d_call: TRBD1
cdr3_aa: CASSRDSANTEAFF
cdr3_nt: TGCGCCAGCAGCCGGGACAGTGCGAACACTGAAGCTTTCTTT

j_call: TRBJ2-7
v_call: TRBV29-1
d_call: -
cdr3_aa: CSVGQDEQYF
cdr3_nt: TGCAGCGTTGGACAGGACGAGCAGTACTTC

j_call: TRBJ2-1
v_call: TRBV11-1
d_call: -
cdr3_aa: CASSLAAGPYNEQFF
cdr3_nt: TGTGCCAGCAGCTTAGCGGCGGGGCCCTACAATGAGCAGTTCTTC

j_call: TRBJ2-1
v_call: TRBV7-9
d_call: TRBD1
cdr3_aa: CASSLLGQTYNEQFF
cdr3_nt: TGTGCCAGCAGCTTATTGGGACAGACCTACAATGAGCAGTTCTTC

j_call: TRBJ2-7
v_call: TRBV6-5
d_call: -
cdr3_aa: CASSYGENYEQYF
cdr3_nt: TGTGCCAGCAGTTACGGGGAAAACTACGAGCAGTACTTC

j_call: TRBJ2-1
v_call: TRBV27
d_call: -
cdr3_aa: CASSYWGQRRNEQFF
cdr3_nt: TGTGCCAGCAGTTATTGGGGACAAAGACGCAATGAGCAGTTCTTC

j_call: TRBJ1-2
v_call: TRBV7-2
d_call: -
cdr3_aa: CASSLARQGVGGYTF
cdr3_nt: TGTGCCAGCAGCTTAGCGCGCCAGGGTGTAGGTGGCTACACCTTC

j_call: TRBJ2-1
v_call: TRBV5-6
d_call: -
cdr3_aa: CASSSGGLNEQFF
cdr3_nt: TGTGCCAGCAGTTCGGGGGGCTTGAATGAGCAGTTCTTC

j_call: TRBJ2-7
v_call: TRBV5-1
d_call: TRBD2
cdr3_aa: CASSPTSGGAGYEQYF
cdr3_nt: TGCGCCAGCAGTCCGACTAGCGGGGGGGCCGGGTACGAGCAGTACTTC

j_call: TRBJ2-1
v_call: TRBV14
d_call: -
cdr3_aa: CASSQASNEQFF
cdr3_nt: TGTGCCAGCAGCCAAGCTAGCAATGAGCAGTTCTTC